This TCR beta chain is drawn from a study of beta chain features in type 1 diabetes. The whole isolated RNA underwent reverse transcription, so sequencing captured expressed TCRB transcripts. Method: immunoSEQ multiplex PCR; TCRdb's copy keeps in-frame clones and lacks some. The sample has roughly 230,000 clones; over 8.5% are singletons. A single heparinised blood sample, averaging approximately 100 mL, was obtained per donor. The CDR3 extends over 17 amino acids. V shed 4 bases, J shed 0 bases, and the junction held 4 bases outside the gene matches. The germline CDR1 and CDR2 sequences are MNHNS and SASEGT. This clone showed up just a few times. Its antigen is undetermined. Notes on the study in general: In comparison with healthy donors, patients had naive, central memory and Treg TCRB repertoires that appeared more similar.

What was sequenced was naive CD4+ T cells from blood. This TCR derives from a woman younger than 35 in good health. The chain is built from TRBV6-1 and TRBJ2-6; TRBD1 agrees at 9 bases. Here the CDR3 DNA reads TGTGCCAGCAGTGCTGGACAGGGGTCCTCTGGGGCCAACGTCCTGACTTTC. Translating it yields CASSAGQGSSGANVLTF.